This entry is about one TCR beta chain. Its target antigen remains unknown. Base qualities are not provided; no much larger clone lies one nucleotide away. A distance of 9 bases separates the germline ends of V and J, which lose 4 bases and 0 bases respectively. Based on the germline V gene (reference sequence), the CDR1 and CDR2 sequences are LNHDA and SQIVND. Including the terminal cysteine and phenylalanine, the CDR3 comprises 14 residues. Only the CDR3 part of the read is kept: 42 bases, read in frame from the first base. High-throughput TCR profiling via ImmunoSEQ was performed on the approximately 90 tumor samples. Turning to the authors' computational methods: Repertoire diversity metrics included richness (unique productive sequences), clonality, evenness and relatedness; Bhattacharyya coefficient assessed similarity between samples. A sensitivity analysis excluded TCRs with fewer than two reads and gave consistent conclusions. This immuneACCESS table, as held by TCRdb, lists in-frame sequences with V and J called but not all clones. Of the missing ones, under half trace to an unresolved V gene in checked studies; the others have no known cause. V and J calls and clone size are copied from that table; D and trimming were computed from the DNA. The sample table contains 35,000 to 45,000 clones; only one count was recorded for over 60% of them. About 3.3% of the sample belongs to the ten largest clones.

This entry is derived from a study of high-grade serous ovarian cancer treatment subgroups (dated by TCRdb to about 2021). With regard to the full study: A mean of 14,192 reads and more than 7,000 unique TCR beta rearrangements per sample was generated by sequencing. Under a laparoscopic triage algorithm, patients with high-grade serous ovarian cancer were grouped by complete gross resection or by neoadjuvant chemotherapy response, and the study profiled the TCR beta repertoires of these patients. A cohort of 30 or so patients was included: about 10 with no residual disease after primary surgery (R0), about 10 who were excellent NACT responders, and about 10 who were poor NACT responders. One primary tumor sample and two metastatic tumor samples were collected from each patient, for a total of fewer than 100 samples. What the authors observed across the whole study: TCR repertoire analyses focused on CDR3; CDR1 and CDR2 were not analyzed. Because bulk tumor TCR sequencing provided no spatial information, insight into HGSC tumor complexity and diversity was limited. Repertoire similarity between tumors from the same patient ranged from about 0.1 to 0.8, while tumors from different patients showed almost no similarity. TCR clonal relatedness was found to be positively correlated with neoantigen level and, by trend, with copy number variation and mutation load derived from whole-genome sequencing.

Tumor samples were collected prior to definitive surgery or chemotherapy. Genomic DNA extraction was performed by the MD Anderson Biospecimen Extraction Resource, and TCR sequencing was carried out by the MD Anderson Cancer Genomics Laboratory. This clonotype was sampled from a human donor with high-grade serous ovarian cancer. Specimen: tumor tissue. The V and J segments used are TRBV19 and TRBJ1-1; the D gene lacks a confident call. The CDR3 sequence is CASSNQPMNTEAFF. The bases are TGTGCCAGTAGTAACCAGCCCATGAACACTGAAGCTTTCTTT.